Included here is one T cell receptor (beta chain) sequence, with context. Antigen: not known. This sample stems from a study of T cell responses to AZD1222 COVID-19 vaccine. Whole-study results and caveats: Elevations in Spike-specific TCR breadth and depth followed administration of two AZD1222 doses.

Using immunoSEQ multiplex PCR, the repertoire was profiled, and TCRdb retains in-frame clones only, with some absent. The sample carries 90,000 to 120,000 clones, around 93% recorded once. Germline trimming cut 1 base from V and 4 bases from J; bases unmatched to any gene: 3. The CDR3 is 15 amino acids. Germline V gene data show CDR1 as SEHNR and CDR2 as FQNEAQ (reference sequence). The sequence derives from an adult who received the AZD1222 COVID-19 vaccine. The chain is built from TRBV7-9 and TRBJ2-7; TRBD2 aligns across 11 bases. Sequencing used peripheral blood, obtained 28 days after the second AZD1222 dose. The chain's CDR3 is CASSLVSGRVYEQYF. CDR3 nucleotides: TGTGCCAGCAGCTTAGTTAGCGGGAGGGTTTACGAGCAGTACTTC. The variable domain in full, with the rest retrieved from reference TRBV7-9 and TRBJ2-7, is DTGVSQNPRHKITKRGQNVTFRCDPISEHNRLYWYRQTLGQGPEFLTYFQNEAQLEKSRLLSDRFSAERPKGSFSTLEIQRTEQGDSAMYLCASSLVSGRVYEQYFGPGTRLTVT.